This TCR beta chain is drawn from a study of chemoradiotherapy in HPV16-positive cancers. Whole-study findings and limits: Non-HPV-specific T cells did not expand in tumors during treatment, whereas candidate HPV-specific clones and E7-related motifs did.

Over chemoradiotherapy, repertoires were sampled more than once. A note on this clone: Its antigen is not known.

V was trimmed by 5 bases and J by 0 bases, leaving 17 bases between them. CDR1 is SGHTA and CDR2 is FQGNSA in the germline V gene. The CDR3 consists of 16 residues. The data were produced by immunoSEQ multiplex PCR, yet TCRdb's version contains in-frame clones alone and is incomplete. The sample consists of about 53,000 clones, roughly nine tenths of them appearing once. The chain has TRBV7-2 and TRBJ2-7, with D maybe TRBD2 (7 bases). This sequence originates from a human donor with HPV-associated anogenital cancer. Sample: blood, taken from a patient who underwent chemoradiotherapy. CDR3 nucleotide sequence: TGTGCCAGCAGCACCACCGCGGGGGCCAACTCCTACGAGCAGTACTTC. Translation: CASSTTAGANSYEQYF.